The clone carrying this TCR beta chain occurred a few times. The data are from a study of T-cell reconstitution after alpha-beta-depleted transplantation in children. Library preparation (for TCRbeta) was performed with unique molecular identifiers. TCRdb re-called the PCR reads through MiXCR, storing one row per CDR3 protein. The sample holds approximately 270,000 distinct CDR3 sequences; nearly 10% are singletons and the top ten take around 9.1%. Germline lookup yields CDR1 MGHRA and CDR2 YSYEKL. J gave up 2 bases and V 4 bases, and 12 bases lay outside the gene matches. The CDR3 totals 18 residues.

Material: PBMCs from the stem cell graft donor, obtained from the stem cell graft. The J gene is TRBJ2-4, the V gene TRBV4-1; the match to TRBD1 covers 9 bases. The source of this sequence is a human donor who donated a stem cell graft to a child with SCID. CDR3 sequence: CASSPSSRDRVTKNIQYF. DNA of the CDR3: TGCGCCAGCAGCCCAAGCAGCCGGGACAGGGTTACCAAAAACATTCAGTACTTC.